These T cell receptor beta chains were read from a single sample in a study of a mutant IDH1 vaccine in newly diagnosed glioma. Produced via immunoSEQ multiplex PCR; TCRdb's table is partial and in-frame only. Of about 94,000 clones in the sample, about nine tenths are singletons; the top ten hold around 0.73%. These receptors lack a known antigen. The sequences come from PBMCs, collected from a glioma patient whose treatment included an IDH1 peptide vaccine. These receptors all stem from a woman in her fifties or sixties with glioma. Each CDR3 is given with its conserved first and last residue. The D gene is left open where the match is weak. Rows give clone size only sometimes, using once, few, many, or a class for an expanded clone.

>once|TRBV7-2|TRBD2|TRBJ2-7
TGTGCCAGCAGCTCCCGTCGCGGGAGTAGGTACGAGCAGTACTTC
CASSSRRGSRYEQYF
>-|TRBV10-1|TRBD1|TRBJ2-7
TGCGCCAGCAGTGCTAACCCGACAGGGGTCTACGAGCAGTACTTC
CASSANPTGVYEQYF
>once|TRBV2|-|TRBJ2-7
TGTGCCAGCATGATCGGCTCCTACGAGCAGTACTTC
CASMIGSYEQYF
>-|TRBV5-1|-|TRBJ1-4
TGCGCCAGCAGCTTGGTATCAGCAACTAATGAAAAACTGTTTTTT
CASSLVSATNEKLFF
>-|TRBV28|-|TRBJ1-6
TGTGCCAGCAGTTTCGGCGGCGGAACACCCCTCCACTTT
CASSFGGGTPLHF
>-|TRBV9|TRBD1|TRBJ1-4
TGTGCCAGCAGCCTGTCAGGGGGCGCTTCCGAAAAACTGTTTTTT
CASSLSGGASEKLFF
>-|TRBV4-1|-|TRBJ1-1
TGCGCCAGCAGATACGGGACGACGGACACTGAAGCTTTCTTT
CASRYGTTDTEAFF
>-|TRBV4-2|-|TRBJ2-5
TGTGCCAGCAGCCAAGAAAGGGCACGGGCCCAGTACTTC
CASSQERARAQYF
>-|TRBV5-1|-|TRBJ2-7
TGCGCCAGCAGCTTGGCCTACCCCTCCTACGAGCAGTACTTC
CASSLAYPSYEQYF
>-|TRBV6-1|-|TRBJ1-1
TGTGCCAGCAGTGAATTAAAGTCGTACACTGAAGCTTTCTTT
CASSELKSYTEAFF
>-|TRBV6-5|-|TRBJ1-5
TGTGCCAGCAGTTACTCGAGGAGGGGTCACCAGCCCCAGCATTTT
CASSYSRRGHQPQHF
>once|TRBV28|-|TRBJ2-3
TGTGCCAGCAGTTTATCGGGGACCACAGATACGCAGTATTTT
CASSLSGTTDTQYF
>-|TRBV28|-|TRBJ1-1
TGTGCCAGCAGTCAGATGGACAGTTCCCAAGTGGAAGCTTTCTTT
CASSQMDSSQVEAFF
>-|TRBV28|TRBD2|TRBJ2-7
TGTGCCAGCAGTTTATATGGTAGCGGGAACTACGAGCAGTACTTC
CASSLYGSGNYEQYF
>-|TRBV28|-|TRBJ1-4
TGTGCCAGCAGTCAGGCAGATACTAATGAAAAACTGTTTTTT
CASSQADTNEKLFF
>-|TRBV2|-|TRBJ1-1
TGTGCCAGCAGTTTCCAGAACCCGAAGATGAACACTGAAGCTTTCTTT
CASSFQNPKMNTEAFF
>few|TRBV11-2|-|TRBJ1-6
TGTGCCAGCAGCTTGGGGACGAGTAATTCACCCCTCCACTTT
CASSLGTSNSPLHF
>-|TRBV5-1|TRBD2|TRBJ2-7
TGCGCCAGCAGCCAACCTCTCCGGTGGACTAGCGGGAGAGACCCCTACGAGCAGTACTTC
CASSQPLRWTSGRDPYEQYF
>once|TRBV5-1|TRBD1|TRBJ2-1
TGCGCCAGCAGACCCGGACAGGGGCGCGGGGATGAGCAGTTCTTC
CASRPGQGRGDEQFF
>-|TRBV6-5|-|TRBJ1-4
TGTGCCAGCACCACTTCGTCGGCAGGGTATGAAAAACTGTTTTTT
CASTTSSAGYEKLFF
>-|TRBV7-2|TRBD2|TRBJ2-1
TGTGCCAGCAGCTCGATAGCGGGCTACAATGAGCAGTTCTTC
CASSSIAGYNEQFF
>-|TRBV7-8|-|TRBJ1-1
TGTGCCAGCAGCTTAGTGAAAATGAACACTGAAGCTTTCTTT
CASSLVKMNTEAFF
>-|TRBV28|-|TRBJ1-2
TGTGCCAGCAGTTCGGGACAAGACTATGGCTACACCTTC
CASSSGQDYGYTF
>-|TRBV7-2|TRBD2|TRBJ2-7
TGTGCCAGCAGCCCCCCGCAAGGACTAGCGGGAGCCTACGAGCAGTACTTC
CASSPPQGLAGAYEQYF
>-|TRBV7-6|TRBD2|TRBJ2-7
TGTGCCAGCAGCTTCGGTCTAGCGGGAATTAGACCCTACGAGCAGTACTTC
CASSFGLAGIRPYEQYF
>-|TRBV9|-|TRBJ1-1
TGTGCCAGCAGCACGGCGCTGAACACTGAAGCTTTCTTT
CASSTALNTEAFF
>once|TRBV7-9|TRBD1|TRBJ2-6
TGTGCCAGCAGCTTCTCCAGTGGACAGGGGGCGGGTGGGGCCAACGTCCTGACTTTC
CASSFSSGQGAGGANVLTF